The clone carrying this TCR beta chain was counted only a few times. What it recognizes is unknown. The record originates from a study of cytomegalovirus exposure and HLA in healthy donors. Study context: The study's early data release held about 85 million unique TCRs from HLA-typed donors. Among the roughly 430 genotyped donors, 65% to 85% were placed in the Caucasian-associated ancestry cluster. Study-level results: Exclusion as indistinguishable affected some V segments, including TRBV6-2 and TRBV6-3. Later genetic work tied a missense DCLRE1C variant to beta-chain V and J trimming.

13 Jbeta primers and 60 Vbeta primers were used for the PCR. Only in-frame clones appear in the TCRdb table, and some are missing; sequencing was by immunoSEQ multiplex PCR. The sample holds about 130,000 clones, roughly 80% seen once. This CDR3 has 15 residues. Germline trimming cut 1 base from V and 9 bases from J; bases unmatched to any gene: 5. Per the germline V gene, CDR1 is LGHNA and CDR2 is YSLEER. This sequence was found in a man between 18 and 35 years old in good health and CMV-seropositive. The source material was PBMCs. The chain has TRBV4-3 and TRBJ1-4, with 10 bases identical to TRBD1. CDR3 nucleotide sequence: TGCGCCAGCAGCCAAGGGAGGACAGGGGGAAAAAAACTGTTTTTT. This sequence encodes CASSQGRTGGKKLFF.